These 10 T cell receptor beta chains came from one sample sequenced in a study of tumor-infiltrating lymphocytes in glioblastoma multiforme (dated by TCRdb to the late 2010s). These reads were obtained on an Illumina HiSeq 2500. TCRB libraries were constructed from RNA through three rounds of nested multiplex PCR following a modified ARM-PCR protocol with multiple V-beta primers and a C-beta primer. Using fastp at Q25 and MiXCR, TCRdb reprocessed the public reads and kept productive beta chains. When rows share a CDR3 protein, they turn into one entry using the most common DNA and genes. This sample has about 11,000 distinct CDR3 sequences in its table, and about 65% of those were observed once. Of the sample, approximately 41% is held by the ten largest clones. The specimen was brain tumor tissue. These receptors were obtained from a male donor with glioblastoma.

Regarding this clonotype: A junction end diverges from the germline sequence, so it may reflect a read error. V gene TRBV11-2 combines with J gene TRBJ2-1; weak D call: TRBD2 (6 bases). Germline CDR1 is SGHAT and CDR2 is FQNNGV. CDR3 length: 14 amino acids. The CDR3 DNA reads TGTGCTAGCAGCCGTCGTCCGGGAGTCAATGAGCAGTCCTTC. It yields the protein CASSRRPGVNEQSF.

Sample share makes this clonotype medium-sized. The genes are TRBV29-1 and TRBJ2-2, with D maybe TRBD1 (5 bases). Trimming stripped 7 bases from V and 7 bases from J, with 16 bases between. Germline V gives CDR1 SQVTM, CDR2 ANQGSEA. The CDR3 has 13 amino acids. This chain's CDR3 is CSASLDIDGELFF. CDR3 coding DNA: TGCAGCGCATCTTTGGACATTGACGGGGAGCTGTTTTTT.

About this clonotype: The junction and the germline gene differ at one end; a read error may be behind it. V gene TRBV2 combines with J gene TRBJ2-3; the D gene is possibly TRBD1 (5 bases). The DNA end is a closer match to TRBJ1-5, so the J assignment may be wrong. The CDR3 contains 12 residues. Germline assignment: CDR1 SNHLY and CDR2 FYNNEI. The CDR3 region is CTSSPRGGTQHF. The CDR3 nucleotides are TGTACCAGCAGCCCTCGGGGCGGTACGCAGCATTTT.

In regard to this clonotype: A much larger clone differs from this one at a single base, so this may be a read error. The gene calls are TRBV18 and TRBJ2-1; D is possibly TRBD2 (6 bases). Germline CDR1 reads KGHSH; CDR2 reads LQKENI. The CDR3 loop spans 15 amino acids. CDR3 residues: CASSPGTSTYNERFF. Here the CDR3 DNA reads TGTGCCAGCTCACCCGGGACTTCCACCTACAATGAGCGGTTCTTC.

The V gene is TRBV20-1, the J gene TRBJ2-7; no clear D. Germline CDR1 and CDR2: DFQATT and SNEGSKA (reference sequence). The CDR3 covers 12 residues. CDR3 nucleotides: TGCAATGCCACAAAATTGGCCTACGAGCAGTACTTC. Translated, it gives CNATKLAYEQYF.

The chain employs TRBV29-1 and TRBJ2-7; 7 bases map to TRBD1. Germline CDR1 reads SQVTM; CDR2 reads ANQGSEA. V shed 5 bases and J 1 base; nucleotides not matched to a gene: 5. The CDR3 totals 13 residues. Written as DNA, the CDR3 is TGCAGCGTTTGGGACAGCGGTTCCTACGAGCAGTACTTC. It specifies CSVWDSGSYEQYF.

This clonotype is medium-sized by share. The chain uses TRBV5-4 and TRBJ2-7, with TRBD2 matching 8 bases. The CDR3 totals 14 residues. The V gene's germline CDR1 is SGHNT and CDR2 YYREEE (reference sequence). V gave up 2 bases and J gave up 5 bases; unmatched junction bases: 6. The CDR3 here is CASSLRSGSDEQYF. CDR3 in DNA: TGTGCCAGCAGCTTAAGGAGCGGGAGTGACGAGCAGTACTTC.

This chain connects TRBV4-2 to TRBJ2-1; D perhaps matches TRBD2 (5 bases). The CDR3 extends over 15 amino acids. The germline CDR1 and CDR2 sequences are LGHNA and YNFKEQ. The V and J ends lost 4 bases and 9 bases respectively, with 19 bases between them. CDR3 in DNA: TGTGCCAGCAGCCGAGACCGGGTAGTGGCGGGTGAGCAGTTCTTC. This translates into CASSRDRVVAGEQFF.

This clonotype was recorded only once. The CDR3 does not end in the conserved phenylalanine or tryptophan, so this is likely a read error. This chain uses TRBV7-9 with TRBJ1-1; no reliable D call. This CDR3 region has 14 residues. Looked up from germline, CDR1 is SEHNR and CDR2 is FQNEAQ (reference sequence). CDR3 in amino acids: CASSLAGANSEAFL. The CDR3 nucleotides read TGTGCCAGCAGCTTAGCGGGAGCGAACAGTGAAGCTTTCTTA.

V and J are TRBV20-1 and TRBJ1-1; 7 bases fit TRBD1. CDR3 length: 12 amino acids. V gave up 6 bases and J gave up 6 bases; unmatched junction bases: 7. CDR1 is DFQATT and CDR2 is SNEGSKA in the germline V gene (reference sequence). The CDR3 DNA reads TGCAGTGCAAAGAAGGGGGCGCCTGAAGCTTTCTTT. It specifies CSAKKGAPEAFF.